This entry concerns a single TCR beta chain. This clonotype was seen ten or more times. No antigen is known for it. No base quality information exists; no much larger clone differs at one position. These data are taken from a study of CD8 T cells in ankylosing spondylitis (dated by TCRdb to 2016 to 2017). In terms of the full investigation: To find TCR variants linked to disease, the study profiled T cell receptor beta repertoires in ankylosing spondylitis patients and healthy donors. The whole study cohort included over a hundred healthy donors and over 20 ankylosing spondylitis patients. Samples of peripheral blood were taken, and for ankylosing spondylitis patients, synovial fluid was collected as well. The study at large found these results: The disease-linked clones were reported to be significantly enriched in matched synovial fluid samples from ankylosing spondylitis patients. Some motif variants had previously been reported in the synovial fluid and blood of reactive arthritis patients, which suggests shared mechanisms of disease initiation. A CD8+ phenotype was shown by the disease-linked clones, which were found at relatively low frequencies in peripheral blood. A TCR beta motif made up of several highly homologous amino acid variants appeared to be characteristic of blood from ankylosing spondylitis patients.

Sequencing took place on an Illumina HiSeq 2500. TCR beta libraries were prepared by quantitative 5'-RACE with molecular barcodes. Concerning the study's data processing: To identify disease-linked TCR variants, a new computational method was used, one built on a probabilistic model of VDJ rearrangement. TCRdb handled the public reads itself, with Q25 trimming in fastp and clone calling in MiXCR, and kept productive beta chains. Here each entry gathers all rows of one CDR3 protein and keeps the most common genes and DNA. TCRdb's processing, not the authors' own work, is the source of the V and J calls. The sample records 200,000 to 250,000 distinct CDR3 sequences, around 7.9% of which are singletons. Jointly, the top ten make up around 14% of the sample. The CDR3 starts with the cysteine, ends with the phenylalanine, and has 11 residues. Here the CDR3 DNA is all that survives: 33 bases in frame from base 1. V is pared back by 10 bases and J by 5 bases, with 10 bases lying between the germline termini. The CDR1 and CDR2 encoded by the germline V gene are SGDLS and YYNGEE.

This receptor was obtained from a male donor with ankylosing spondylitis. Sample: blood, either unsorted or a sorted T cell fraction (not recorded which). This chain joins TRBV9 to TRBJ2-1; the D element could tentatively be TRBD1 or TRBD2, as 5 bases agree for each. The CDR3 is CAAGRNNEQFF. The DNA is as follows: TGTGCCGCAGGGAGAAACAATGAGCAGTTCTTC.